This T cell receptor (beta chain) was sequenced in a study of blood T cell repertoires in COVID-19. The protocol was immunoSEQ multiplex PCR, while the TCRdb copy is restricted to in-frame clones and leaves out a portion. The sample contains about 130,000 clones, less than 90% of which appear only once. The CDR3 runs 13 residues. CDR1 and CDR2 (germline): WSHSY, SAAADI. Trimming pared 10 bases from V and 2 bases from J, leaving 13 bases between. The sequence was obtained from a woman in her 50s who had recovered from COVID-19. The sequencing sample was made of PBMCs or T cells enriched from blood (not recorded which). This chain uses TRBV10-2 with TRBJ2-3; TRBD1 or TRBD2 may be the D gene (7 bases each). The CDR3 nucleotides are TGCGCCACCAGGGGGGGTGACACAGATACGCAGTATTTT. Its translation is CATRGGDTDTQYF.